The 27 T cell receptor beta chains reported below all come from one sample, sequenced in a study of early T cells in non-severe SARS-CoV-2 infection. MiXCR, applied by TCRdb to the 5' RACE reads, yields one record per CDR3 protein. Among about 58,000 distinct CDR3 sequences, 7.7% were seen once, and the ten largest hold about 3.2%. Specimen: whole blood. These TCRs come from an adult who was a healthcare worker with PCR-confirmed SARS-CoV-2 infection or an uninfected control (not recorded which).

Of note for this clonotype: A read error may explain this, as a much larger clone is one base away. The rearrangement links TRBV27 to TRBJ2-1, with 12 bases fitting TRBD2. In germline, CDR1 is MNHEY, CDR2 SMNVEV (reference sequence). The CDR3 loop spans 16 amino acids. The CDR3 here is CAGSNLGTSGPPEQFF. CDR3 DNA sequence: TGTGCCGGCAGCAATTTAGGGACTAGCGGGCCGCCCGAGCAGTTCTTC.

The table lists this clonotype with many counts. This chain joins TRBV7-2 and TRBJ2-7; maybe TRBD1 (5 bases). The CDR3 consists of 13 residues. The germline V gene has CDR1 SGHTA and CDR2 FQGNSA. V was clipped by 4 bases and J by 4 bases, with 11 bases between them. The CDR3 is CASSYDREYEQYF. The CDR3 DNA reads as TGTGCCAGCAGCTACGACAGAGAATACGAGCAGTACTTC.

In its sample, this clonotype was seen many times. The chain employs TRBV28 and TRBJ2-5; D remains ambiguous. The V and J ends lost 6 bases and 1 base respectively, with 24 bases between them. The CDR3 totals 18 residues. CDR1 and CDR2 (germline): MDHEN, SYDVKM. CDR3 coding DNA: TGTGCCAGCAGCTCCCTTAGGGCCCGCCCCGCTGGCCAAGAGACCCAGTACTTC. Translating gives CASSSLRARPAGQETQYF.

The chain links TRBV5-1 to TRBJ2-5, with a possible D match to TRBD1 (6 bases). CDR1 and CDR2 from the germline V gene are SGHRS and YFSETQ. V lost 2 bases and J 1 base, leaving 9 bases between the germline ends. CDR3 length equals 14 residues. The CDR3 DNA reads as TGCGCCAGCAGCTTTGGACAGCCCCAAGAGACCCAGTACTTC. It translates to CASSFGQPQETQYF.

The chain combines TRBV29-1 with TRBJ2-2; no definite D call. Per the germline V gene, CDR1 is SQVTM and CDR2 is ANQGSEA. Trimming shortened V by 4 bases and J by 0 bases, and 12 bases separated the two germline ends. This CDR3 has 15 residues. Written as DNA, the CDR3 is TGCAGCGTTGGTCCCGGGTCCCCGAACACCGGGGAGCTGTTTTTT. Encoded protein: CSVGPGSPNTGELFF.

The rearrangement uses TRBV13 and TRBJ1-2, with 9 bases fitting TRBD1. There are 16 residues in the CDR3. The germline CDR1 and CDR2 sequences are PRHDT and FYEKMQ (reference sequence). V lost 1 base and J lost 2; bases outside the gene matches: 5. The CDR3 here is CASSLVTGQGNYGYTF. CDR3 nucleotide sequence: TGTGCCAGCAGCTTAGTGACGGGACAGGGAAACTATGGCTACACCTTC.

This clonotype was seen a handful of times. The V gene is TRBV4-1, the J gene TRBJ1-6; 8 nucleotides align to TRBD1. The CDR3 totals 14 residues. Per germline, CDR1 MGHRA and CDR2 YSYEKL. The V gene end was trimmed by 4 bases and the J gene end by 13 bases; junction bases not matched to a gene: 9. CDR3 in amino acids: CASSPGGGGHPLHF. The CDR3 nucleotides are TGCGCCAGCAGCCCAGGGGGCGGGGGCCACCCCCTCCACTTT.

This clonotype was recorded at least ten times. The chain employs TRBV14 and TRBJ1-1, with TRBD1 matching over 7 bases. The germline gives CDR1 SGHDN, CDR2 FVKESK. The CDR3 loop spans 14 amino acids. Unmatched junction bases numbered 4, after V lost 4 bases and J lost 2 bases. The CDR3 sequence: CASSLQGSNTEAFF. The CDR3 region has the DNA TGTGCCAGCAGCCTACAGGGGTCAAACACTGAAGCTTTCTTT.

By share of the sample, this clonotype is medium-sized. This chain connects TRBV27 to TRBJ2-3; D unresolved. Per germline, CDR1 MNHEY and CDR2 SMNVEV (reference sequence). The CDR3 length is 12 residues. V shed 5 bases and J shed 2 bases, with 5 bases lying between them. CDR3 nucleotide sequence: TGTGCCAGCAGTCAGAACACAGATACGCAGTATTTT. Amino acid sequence: CASSQNTDTQYF.

This clonotype has ten or more counts. The chain is built from TRBV18 and TRBJ1-4, with D unresolved. The CDR3 consists of 13 residues. The V gene's germline CDR1 is KGHSH and CDR2 LQKENI. Trimming took off 3 bases at V and 5 bases at J, with 7 bases between the two ends. The CDR3 bases are TGTGCCAGCTCACCTGGACGCAATGAAAAACTGTTTTTT. Translating it yields CASSPGRNEKLFF.

This chain links TRBV27 with TRBJ2-3; D is perhaps TRBD1 or TRBD2 (5 bases each). Germline V gene sequence: CDR1 MNHEY, CDR2 SMNVEV (reference sequence). The CDR3 is 15 residues long. Trimming left V 6 bases short and J 0 bases short, with 13 bases between. DNA of the CDR3: TGTGCCAGCAGCGTACGGGACCTTAGCACAGATACGCAGTATTTT. This encodes CASSVRDLSTDTQYF.

This clonotype has at least ten counts. The chain links TRBV28 to TRBJ1-1; D is possibly TRBD1 (5 bases). CDR1 MDHEN and CDR2 SYDVKM come from the germline V gene. The V end lost 7 bases, the J end lost 2 bases, and 20 bases lay between the germline ends. The CDR3 has 16 residues. The CDR3 region has the DNA TGTGCCAGCACCCCCCTCGGGGCAGGCGATAACACTGAAGCTTTCTTT. Encoded protein: CASTPLGAGDNTEAFF.

The chain recombines TRBV10-2 with TRBJ2-1; 12 nucleotides line up with TRBD2. This CDR3 region has 14 residues. With 4 bases clipped from V and 7 bases from J, the junction kept 2 bases outside the gene matches. Germline CDR1 WSHSY, CDR2 SAAADI. The CDR3 protein is CASSASGRGNEQFF. Here the CDR3 DNA reads TGCGCCAGCAGTGCTAGCGGGAGGGGGAATGAGCAGTTCTTC.

Ten or more counts support this clonotype. This chain links TRBV24-1 with TRBJ2-5; maybe TRBD2 (5 bases). The CDR3 has 14 amino acids. CDR1 is KGHDR and CDR2 is SFDVKD in the germline V gene. V lost 6 bases and J lost 7, with 17 bases in between. The CDR3 bases are TGTGCCACCAGTTTAGGTCTGGAGGATAGGACCCAGTACTTC. Amino acids: CATSLGLEDRTQYF.

This clonotype was counted between two and nine times. V usage is TRBV2 and J usage is TRBJ2-3, with D tentatively TRBD2 (6 bases). CDR1 and CDR2 (germline): SNHLY, FYNNEI. The V gene lost 5 bases and the J gene lost 1 base, with 13 bases spanning the gap. This CDR3 comprises 15 residues. The CDR3 spells CASSRRSGGTDTQYF. The CDR3 DNA is TGTGCCAGCAGTCGGCGGTCGGGAGGCACAGATACGCAGTATTTT.

The chain has TRBV5-1 and TRBJ2-5; TRBD1 might be the D (5 bases). The CDR3 covers 14 residues. Per germline, CDR1 SGHRS and CDR2 YFSETQ. Trimming took off 3 bases at V and 4 bases at J, with 13 bases between the two ends. The CDR3 nucleotides are TGCGCCAGCAGCTCGTCAGGGATGCGAGAGACCCAGTACTTC. Translating gives CASSSSGMRETQYF.

This clonotype occurred a few times. V is TRBV7-9 and J is TRBJ2-2, with a possible D match to TRBD1 (5 bases). V lost 9 bases to trimming and J lost 1 base, with 15 bases between them. The CDR3 spans 15 residues. Germline V gives CDR1 SEHNR, CDR2 FQNEAQ (reference sequence). The CDR3 loop is CASSASTGNTGELFF. The CDR3 region has the DNA TGTGCCAGTTCAGCTTCTACAGGGAACACCGGGGAGCTGTTTTTT. Using reference TRBV7-9 and TRBJ2-2 for the parts outside the CDR3, the full variable domain is DTGVSQNPRHKITKRGQNVTFRCDPISEHNRLYWYRQTLGQGPEFLTYFQNEAQLEKSRLLSDRFSAERPKGSFSTLEIQRTEQGDSAMYLCASSASTGNTGELFFGEGSRLTVL.

This clonotype was recorded at least ten times. The rearrangement uses TRBV9 and TRBJ2-7; TRBD1 or TRBD2 may be the D gene (5 bases each). The CDR3 spans 15 residues. Germline V CDR1 and CDR2: SGDLS, YYNGEE. Deletions cut 1 base from V and 11 bases from J, with 22 bases between. CDR3: CASSVTTGTDTLKYF. For the CDR3, the DNA is TGTGCCAGCAGCGTAACCACCGGGACGGACACCCTAAAGTACTTC.

This clonotype was counted ten times or more. The rearrangement uses TRBV20-1 and TRBJ2-4; D remains ambiguous. V shed 5 bases and J shed 3 bases, with 11 bases lying between them. The CDR3 is 13 amino acids. CDR1 is DFQATT, CDR2 SNEGSKA, per germline (reference sequence). CDR3 amino acids: CSAEPSGKNIQYF. The CDR3 DNA reads TGCAGTGCTGAGCCCTCTGGCAAAAACATTCAGTACTTC.

This clonotype was seen ten or more times. The chain combines TRBV27 with TRBJ2-7; D might be TRBD2 (7 bases). This CDR3 has 11 residues. The germline V and J ends were trimmed by 6 bases and 11 bases, with 14 bases remaining between them. In germline, CDR1 is MNHEY, CDR2 SMNVEV (reference sequence). The CDR3: CASSLAGAEYF. CDR3 DNA: TGTGCCAGCAGCCTGGCGGGGGCTGAGTACTTC.

This clonotype was observed many times. The chain couples TRBV3-1 to TRBJ1-2, with no clear D. The CDR3 has 13 residues. The V end was cut by 0 bases, the J end by 8 bases, with 10 bases between. Germline CDR1 LGHDT, CDR2 YNNKEL (reference sequence). The CDR3, as DNA: TGTGCCAGCAGCCAAGATGGACTTCGAGGCTACACCTTC. Translation gives CASSQDGLRGYTF.

This clonotype was observed at least ten times. The chain has TRBV3-1 and TRBJ2-3, with D unresolved. Germline-derived CDR1 and CDR2 are LGHDT and YNNKEL (reference sequence). CDR3 length equals 12 residues. Trimming took 3 bases from V and 3 from J, leaving 4 bases between them. Here the CDR3 reads CASSHLTDTQYF. DNA of the CDR3: TGTGCCAGCAGCCATCTGACAGATACGCAGTATTTT.

This clonotype has ten or more counts. V and J are TRBV11-2 and TRBJ2-1, with 7 nucleotides matching TRBD2. The length of the CDR3 is 16 residues. V lost 7 bases and J lost 3; bases outside the gene matches: 12. Germline CDR1 reads SGHAT; CDR2 reads FQNNGV. CDR3 DNA sequence: TGTGCCAGCACCCCCCTGGCGGGGGAGGTCTACAATGAGCAGTTCTTC. Protein product: CASTPLAGEVYNEQFF.

There are a few counts of this clonotype. V gene TRBV29-1 combines with J gene TRBJ1-1; D may be TRBD1 (5 bases). Trimming removed 7 bases at V and 0 bases at J, with 9 bases between. This CDR3 spans 12 amino acids. Germline V gene data show CDR1 as SQVTM and CDR2 as ANQGSEA. The CDR3 nucleotides are TGCAGCGCCGGGGGTTTGAACACTGAAGCTTTCTTT. It translates to CSAGGLNTEAFF.

This clonotype was found many times. The V gene is TRBV10-3, the J gene TRBJ1-6; D call uncertain. From germline, CDR1 is ENHRY and CDR2 SYGVKD. V was cut by 4 bases and J by 7 bases, with 8 bases left in between. The CDR3 spans 13 residues. CDR3 nucleotide sequence: TGTGCCATCAGTGGGCAGACGAATTCACCCCTCCACTTT. Its protein is CAISGQTNSPLHF.

This clonotype was seen a handful of times. The chain joins TRBV29-1 to TRBJ2-7; 8 bases line up with TRBD2. V was pared by 0 bases and J by 2 bases, with 9 bases of the junction left unmatched. The germline gives CDR1 SQVTM, CDR2 ANQGSEA. The CDR3 spans 16 residues. The CDR3 reads CSVEEEISGEPYEQYF. The CDR3 DNA reads as TGCAGCGTTGAAGAAGAGATTAGCGGGGAACCCTACGAGCAGTACTTC.

This clonotype was counted at least ten times. The genes are TRBV29-1 and TRBJ2-1, with 11 bases matching TRBD2. Germline V gives CDR1 SQVTM, CDR2 ANQGSEA. V was clipped by 7 bases and J by 2 bases; unmatched bases: 13. The CDR3 runs to 17 residues. In nucleotides, the CDR3 is TGCAGCGGGGCCGGGACTAGCGGAGAGTTGGCCTACAATGAGCAGTTCTTC. Translation gives CSGAGTSGELAYNEQFF.